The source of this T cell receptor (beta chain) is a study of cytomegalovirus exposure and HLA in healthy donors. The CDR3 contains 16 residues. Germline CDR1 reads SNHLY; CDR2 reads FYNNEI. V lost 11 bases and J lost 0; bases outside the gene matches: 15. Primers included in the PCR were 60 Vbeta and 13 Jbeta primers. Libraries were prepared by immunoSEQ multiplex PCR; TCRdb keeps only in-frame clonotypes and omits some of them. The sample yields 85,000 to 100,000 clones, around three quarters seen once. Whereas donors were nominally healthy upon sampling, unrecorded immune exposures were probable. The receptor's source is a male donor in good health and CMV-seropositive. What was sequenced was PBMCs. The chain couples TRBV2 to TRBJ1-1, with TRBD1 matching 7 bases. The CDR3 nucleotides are TGTGCCCCAGTGGGCAGGGGACAGTACATGAACACTGAAGCTTTCTTT. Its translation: CAPVGRGQYMNTEAFF.